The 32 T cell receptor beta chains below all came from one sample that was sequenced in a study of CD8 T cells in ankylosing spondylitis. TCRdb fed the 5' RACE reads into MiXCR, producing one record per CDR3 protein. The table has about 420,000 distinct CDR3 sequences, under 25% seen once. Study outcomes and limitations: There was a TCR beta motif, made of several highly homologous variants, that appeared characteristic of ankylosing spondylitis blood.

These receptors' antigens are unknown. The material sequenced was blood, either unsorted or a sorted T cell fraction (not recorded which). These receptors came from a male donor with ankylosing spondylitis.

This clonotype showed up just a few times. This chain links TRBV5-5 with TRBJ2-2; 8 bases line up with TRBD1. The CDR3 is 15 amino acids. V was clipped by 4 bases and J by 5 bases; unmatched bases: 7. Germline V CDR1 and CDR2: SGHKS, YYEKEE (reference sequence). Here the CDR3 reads CASSTGQGGTGELFF. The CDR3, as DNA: TGTGCCAGCAGCACTGGACAGGGAGGTACCGGGGAGCTGTTTTTT.

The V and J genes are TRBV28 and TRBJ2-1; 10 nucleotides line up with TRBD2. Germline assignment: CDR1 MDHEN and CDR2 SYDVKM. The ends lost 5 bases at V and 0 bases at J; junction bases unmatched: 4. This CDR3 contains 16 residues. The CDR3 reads CASSQASGGSYNEQFF. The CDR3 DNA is TGTGCCAGCAGTCAGGCTAGCGGGGGCTCCTACAATGAGCAGTTCTTC.

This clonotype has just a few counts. The CDR3 nucleotides are TGTGCCAGCAGTGTGGGACAGAACCTTCTCCTTTACTTC. It encodes CASSVGQNLLLYF. The rearrangement uses TRBV28 and TRBJ2-4; 7 bases line up with TRBD1. Per the germline V gene, CDR1 is MDHEN and CDR2 is SYDVKM. V shed 5 bases, J shed 16 bases, and the junction held 14 bases outside the gene matches. The CDR3 spans 13 residues.

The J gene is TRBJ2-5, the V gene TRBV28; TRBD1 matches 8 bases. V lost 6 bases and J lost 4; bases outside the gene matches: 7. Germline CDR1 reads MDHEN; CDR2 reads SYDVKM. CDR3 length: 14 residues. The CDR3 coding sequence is TGTGCCAGCAGCCGATGGACAGGGCGAGAGACCCAGTACTTC. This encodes CASSRWTGRETQYF. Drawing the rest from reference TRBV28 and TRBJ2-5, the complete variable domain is DVKVTQSSRYLVKRTGEKVFLECVQDMDHENMFWYRQDPGLGLRLIYFSYDVKMKEKGDIPEGYSVSREKKERFSLILESASTNQTSMYLCASSRWTGRETQYFGPGTRLLVL.

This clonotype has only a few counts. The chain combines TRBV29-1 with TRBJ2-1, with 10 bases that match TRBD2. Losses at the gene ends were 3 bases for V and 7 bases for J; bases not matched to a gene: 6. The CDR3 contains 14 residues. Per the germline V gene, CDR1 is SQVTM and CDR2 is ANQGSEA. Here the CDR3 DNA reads TGCAGCGTTGAGGCTAGCGGGAGACCGAATGAGCAGTTCTTC. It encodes CSVEASGRPNEQFF.

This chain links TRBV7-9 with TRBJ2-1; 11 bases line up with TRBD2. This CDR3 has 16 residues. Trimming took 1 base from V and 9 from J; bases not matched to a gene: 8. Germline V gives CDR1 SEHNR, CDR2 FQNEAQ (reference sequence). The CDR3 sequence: CASSLVTSGSRFEQFF. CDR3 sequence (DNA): TGTGCCAGCAGCTTAGTTACTAGCGGGAGCCGGTTTGAGCAGTTCTTC.

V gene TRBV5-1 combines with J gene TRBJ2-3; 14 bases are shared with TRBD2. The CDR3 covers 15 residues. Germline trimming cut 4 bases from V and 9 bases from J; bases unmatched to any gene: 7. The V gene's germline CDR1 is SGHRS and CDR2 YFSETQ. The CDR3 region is CASSRGLAGEKTQYF. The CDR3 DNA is TGCGCCAGCAGCAGGGGACTAGCGGGAGAAAAAACGCAGTATTTT.

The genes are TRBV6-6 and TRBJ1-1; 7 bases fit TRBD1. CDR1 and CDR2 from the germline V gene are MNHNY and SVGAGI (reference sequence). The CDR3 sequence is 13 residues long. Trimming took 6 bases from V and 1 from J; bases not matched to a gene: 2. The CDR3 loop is CASRWTGNTEAFF. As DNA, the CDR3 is TGTGCCAGCAGATGGACAGGGAACACTGAAGCTTTCTTT.

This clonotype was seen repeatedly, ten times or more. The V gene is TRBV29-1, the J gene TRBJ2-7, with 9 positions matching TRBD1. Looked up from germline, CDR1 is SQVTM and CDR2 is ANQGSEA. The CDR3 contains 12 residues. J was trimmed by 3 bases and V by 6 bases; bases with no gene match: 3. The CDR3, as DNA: TGCAGCGTCCGGGACAGGGACTACGAGCAGTACTTC. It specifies CSVRDRDYEQYF.

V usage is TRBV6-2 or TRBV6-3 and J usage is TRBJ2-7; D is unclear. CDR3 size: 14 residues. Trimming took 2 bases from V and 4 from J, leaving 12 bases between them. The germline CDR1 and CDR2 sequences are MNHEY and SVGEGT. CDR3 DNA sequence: TGTGCCAGCAGTTACAACACCTTGGTTTACGAGCAGTACTTC. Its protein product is CASSYNTLVYEQYF.

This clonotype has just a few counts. The chain's CDR3 is CASSEGSLWGNTEAFF. CDR3 sequence (DNA): TGTGCCAGCAGTGAAGGAAGTCTGTGGGGAAACACTGAAGCTTTCTTT. This chain links TRBV2 with TRBJ1-1; D gene ambiguous. The CDR3 sequence is 16 residues long. From germline, CDR1 is SNHLY and CDR2 FYNNEI. The ends were cut back, 1 base at V and 2 bases at J, with 14 bases in the middle.

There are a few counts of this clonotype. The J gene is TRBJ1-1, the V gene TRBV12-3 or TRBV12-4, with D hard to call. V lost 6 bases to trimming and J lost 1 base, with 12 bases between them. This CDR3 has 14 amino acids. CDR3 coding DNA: TGTGCCAGCAGGGTGAGTCAAAAGAACACTGAAGCTTTCTTT. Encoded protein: CASRVSQKNTEAFF.

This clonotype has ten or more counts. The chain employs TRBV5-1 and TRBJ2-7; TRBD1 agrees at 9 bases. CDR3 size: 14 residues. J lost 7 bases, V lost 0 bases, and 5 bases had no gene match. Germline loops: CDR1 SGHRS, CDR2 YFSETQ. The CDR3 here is CASSLAAGTGEQYF. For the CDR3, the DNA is TGCGCCAGCAGCTTGGCGGCGGGGACAGGGGAGCAGTACTTC.

This chain's CDR3 is CASSAYMGWNTGELFF. CDR3 sequence (DNA): TGTGCCAGCAGCGCCTACATGGGTTGGAACACCGGGGAGCTGTTTTTT. The rearrangement joins TRBV9 to TRBJ2-2; D gene uncertain. Germline assignment: CDR1 SGDLS and CDR2 YYNGEE. CDR3 size: 16 residues. Trimming removed 3 bases from V and 1 base from J, with 13 bases in between.

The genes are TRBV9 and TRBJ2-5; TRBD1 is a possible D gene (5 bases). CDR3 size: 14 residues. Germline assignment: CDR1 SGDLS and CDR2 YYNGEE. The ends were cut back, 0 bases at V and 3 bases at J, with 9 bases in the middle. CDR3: CASSVGQLKETQYF. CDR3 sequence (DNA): TGTGCCAGCAGCGTAGGACAGCTAAAAGAGACCCAGTACTTC.

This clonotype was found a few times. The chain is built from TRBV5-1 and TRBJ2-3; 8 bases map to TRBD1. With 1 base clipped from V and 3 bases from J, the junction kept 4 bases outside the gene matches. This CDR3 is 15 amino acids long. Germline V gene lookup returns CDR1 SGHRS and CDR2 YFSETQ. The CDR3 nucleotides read TGCGCCAGCAGCTTGTGGACAGGGCGAACAGATACGCAGTATTTT. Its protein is CASSLWTGRTDTQYF.

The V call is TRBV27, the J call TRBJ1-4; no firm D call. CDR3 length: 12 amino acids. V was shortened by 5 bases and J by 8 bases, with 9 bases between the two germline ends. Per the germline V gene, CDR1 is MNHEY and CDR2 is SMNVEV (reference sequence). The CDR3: CASSPSSEKLFF. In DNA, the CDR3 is TGTGCCAGCAGTCCAAGTTCCGAAAAACTGTTTTTT.

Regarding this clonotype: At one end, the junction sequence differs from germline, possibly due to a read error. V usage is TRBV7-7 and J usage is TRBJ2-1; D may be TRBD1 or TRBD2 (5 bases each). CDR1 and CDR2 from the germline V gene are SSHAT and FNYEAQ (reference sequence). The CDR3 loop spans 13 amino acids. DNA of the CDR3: TGTGCTAGCAGCCCCGGGGCTCCGAATGAGCAGTTCTTC. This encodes CASSPGAPNEQFF.

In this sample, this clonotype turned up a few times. The DNA of the CDR3 is TGCGCCAGCAGCTTGGTTACTAGCGGGGGGGATGAGCAGTTCTTC. Translated, it gives CASSLVTSGGDEQFF. The J gene is TRBJ2-1, the V gene TRBV5-1; 13 nucleotides line up with TRBD2. The CDR3 consists of 15 residues. Germline V gene data show CDR1 as SGHRS and CDR2 as YFSETQ. The V and J ends lost 0 bases and 8 bases, in that order; junction bases with no gene match: 2.

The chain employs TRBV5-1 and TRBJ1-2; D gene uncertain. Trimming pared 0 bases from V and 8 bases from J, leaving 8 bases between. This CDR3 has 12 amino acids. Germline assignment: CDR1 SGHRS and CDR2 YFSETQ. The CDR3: CASSLEHQGYTF. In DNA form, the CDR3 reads TGCGCCAGCAGCTTGGAGCATCAGGGCTACACCTTC.

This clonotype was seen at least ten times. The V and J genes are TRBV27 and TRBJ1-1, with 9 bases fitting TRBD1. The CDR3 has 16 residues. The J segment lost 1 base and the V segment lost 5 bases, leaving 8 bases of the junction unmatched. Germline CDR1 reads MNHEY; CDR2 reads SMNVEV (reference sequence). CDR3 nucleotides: TGTGCCAGCAGTCCTGACAGGGGGTGGACGAACACTGAAGCTTTCTTT. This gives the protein CASSPDRGWTNTEAFF.

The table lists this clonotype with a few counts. The CDR3 reads CASSLREGNTIYF. CDR3 bases: TGTGCCAGCAGCTTGAGGGAGGGAAACACCATATATTTT. The chain carries TRBV7-6 and TRBJ1-3; D not resolved. The CDR3 contains 13 residues. The V and J ends lost 3 bases and 4 bases respectively, with 7 bases between them. Germline CDR1 and CDR2: SGHVS and FNYEAQ.

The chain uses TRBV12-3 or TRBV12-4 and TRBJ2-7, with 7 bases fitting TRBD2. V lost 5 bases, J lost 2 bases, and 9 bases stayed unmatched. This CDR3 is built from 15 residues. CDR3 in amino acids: CASSPRGGSPYEQYF. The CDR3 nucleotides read TGTGCCAGCAGTCCCCGTGGCGGGAGTCCCTACGAGCAGTACTTC.

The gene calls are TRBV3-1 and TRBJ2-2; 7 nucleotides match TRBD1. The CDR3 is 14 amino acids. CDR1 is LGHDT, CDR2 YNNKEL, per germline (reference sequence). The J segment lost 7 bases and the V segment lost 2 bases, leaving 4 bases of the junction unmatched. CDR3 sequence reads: CASSQTTGYGELFF. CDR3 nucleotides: TGTGCCAGCAGCCAAACGACAGGGTACGGGGAGCTGTTTTTT.

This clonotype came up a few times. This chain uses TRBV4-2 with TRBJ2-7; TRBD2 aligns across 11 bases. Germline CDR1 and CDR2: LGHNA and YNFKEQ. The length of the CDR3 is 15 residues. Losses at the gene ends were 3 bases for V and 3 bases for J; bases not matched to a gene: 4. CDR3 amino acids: CASSHGTSGLYEQYF. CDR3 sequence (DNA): TGTGCCAGCAGCCATGGGACTAGCGGACTCTACGAGCAGTACTTC.

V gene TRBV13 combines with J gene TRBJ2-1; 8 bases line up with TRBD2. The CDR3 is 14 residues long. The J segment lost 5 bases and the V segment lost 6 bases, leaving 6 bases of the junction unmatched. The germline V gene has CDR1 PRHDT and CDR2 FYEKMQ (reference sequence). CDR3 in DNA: TGTGCCAGCAGGCCACAACTAGCGGACAATGAGCAGTTCTTC. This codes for CASRPQLADNEQFF.

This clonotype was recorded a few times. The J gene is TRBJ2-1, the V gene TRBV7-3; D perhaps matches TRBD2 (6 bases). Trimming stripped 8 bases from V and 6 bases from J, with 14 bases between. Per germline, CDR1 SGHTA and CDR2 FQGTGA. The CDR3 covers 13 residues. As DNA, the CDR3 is TGTGCCAGCTGTAGCGGTCGGTGCAATGAGCAGTTCTTC. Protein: CASCSGRCNEQFF.

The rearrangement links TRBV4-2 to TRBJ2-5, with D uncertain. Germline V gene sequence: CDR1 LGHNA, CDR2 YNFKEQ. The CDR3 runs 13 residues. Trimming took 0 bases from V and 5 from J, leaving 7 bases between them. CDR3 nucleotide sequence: TGTGCCAGCAGCCAAGAGGCCCGGGAGACCCAGTACTTC. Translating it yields CASSQEARETQYF.

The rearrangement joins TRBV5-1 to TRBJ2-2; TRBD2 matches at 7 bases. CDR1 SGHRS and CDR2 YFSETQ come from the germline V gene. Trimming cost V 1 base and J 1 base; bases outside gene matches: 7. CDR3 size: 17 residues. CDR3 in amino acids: CASSLLLSGLNTGELFF. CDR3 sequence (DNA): TGCGCCAGCAGCTTGTTGCTTAGCGGGCTGAACACCGGGGAGCTGTTTTTT. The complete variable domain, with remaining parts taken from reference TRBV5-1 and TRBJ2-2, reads KAGVTQTPRYLIKTRGQQVTLSCSPISGHRSVSWYQQTPGQGLQFLFEYFSETQRNKGNFPGRFSGRQFSNSRSEMNVSTLELGDSALYLCASSLLLSGLNTGELFFGEGSRLTVL.

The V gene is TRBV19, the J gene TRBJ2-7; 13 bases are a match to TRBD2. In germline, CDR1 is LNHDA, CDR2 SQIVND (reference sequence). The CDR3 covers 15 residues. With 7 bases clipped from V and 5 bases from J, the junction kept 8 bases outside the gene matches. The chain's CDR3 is CASKQLAGGPDEQYF. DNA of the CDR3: TGTGCCAGTAAACAACTAGCGGGAGGGCCGGACGAGCAGTACTTC.

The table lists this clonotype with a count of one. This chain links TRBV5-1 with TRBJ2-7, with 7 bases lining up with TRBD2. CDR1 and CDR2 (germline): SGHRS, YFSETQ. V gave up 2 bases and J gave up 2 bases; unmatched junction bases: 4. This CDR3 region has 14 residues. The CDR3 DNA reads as TGCGCCAGCAGCTTCGCGGGAGCCCCCTACGAGCAGTACTTC. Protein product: CASSFAGAPYEQYF.

The CDR3 here is CASSFGQGSLAKNIQYF. In nucleotides, the CDR3 is TGTGCCAGCAGCTTCGGACAGGGATCCCTAGCCAAAAACATTCAGTACTTC. J is TRBJ2-4 and V is TRBV11-1, with 8 nucleotides matching TRBD1. The CDR3 runs 17 residues. V lost 3 bases and J lost 0; bases outside the gene matches: 7. Germline V gives CDR1 SGHAT, CDR2 FQDESV (reference sequence).